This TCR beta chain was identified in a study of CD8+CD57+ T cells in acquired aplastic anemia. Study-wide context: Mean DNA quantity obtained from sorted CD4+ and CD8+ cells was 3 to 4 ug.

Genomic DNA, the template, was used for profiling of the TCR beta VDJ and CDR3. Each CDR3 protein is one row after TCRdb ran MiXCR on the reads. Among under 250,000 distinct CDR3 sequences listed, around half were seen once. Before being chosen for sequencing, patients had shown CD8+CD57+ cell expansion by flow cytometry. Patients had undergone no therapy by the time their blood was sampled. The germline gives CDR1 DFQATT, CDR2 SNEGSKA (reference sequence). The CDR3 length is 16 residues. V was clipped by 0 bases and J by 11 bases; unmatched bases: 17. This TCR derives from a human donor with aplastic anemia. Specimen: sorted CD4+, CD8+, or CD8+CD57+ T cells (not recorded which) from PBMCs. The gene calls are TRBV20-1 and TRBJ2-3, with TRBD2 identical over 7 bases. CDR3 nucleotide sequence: TGCAGTGCTAGAGATCAAAGCGGGACCCCCTACAATGAGCAGTATTTT. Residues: CSARDQSGTPYNEQYF.